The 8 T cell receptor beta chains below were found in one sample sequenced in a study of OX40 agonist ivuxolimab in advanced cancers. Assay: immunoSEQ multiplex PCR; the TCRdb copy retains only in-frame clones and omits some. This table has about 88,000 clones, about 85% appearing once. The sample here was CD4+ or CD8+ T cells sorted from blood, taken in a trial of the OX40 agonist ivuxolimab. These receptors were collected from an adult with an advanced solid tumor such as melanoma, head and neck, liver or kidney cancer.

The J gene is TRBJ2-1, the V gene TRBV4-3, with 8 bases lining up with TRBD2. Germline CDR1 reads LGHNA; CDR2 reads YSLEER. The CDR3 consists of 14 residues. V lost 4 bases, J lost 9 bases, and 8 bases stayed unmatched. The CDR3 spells CASSPMTSASEQFF. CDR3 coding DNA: TGCGCCAGCAGCCCTATGACTAGCGCGAGTGAGCAGTTCTTC.

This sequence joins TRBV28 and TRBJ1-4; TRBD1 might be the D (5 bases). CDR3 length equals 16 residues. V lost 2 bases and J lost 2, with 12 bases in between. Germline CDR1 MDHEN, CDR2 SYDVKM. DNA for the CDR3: TGTGCCAGCAGTTTAGTTGGGGCCGGGACTAATGAAAAACTGTTTTTT. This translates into CASSLVGAGTNEKLFF.

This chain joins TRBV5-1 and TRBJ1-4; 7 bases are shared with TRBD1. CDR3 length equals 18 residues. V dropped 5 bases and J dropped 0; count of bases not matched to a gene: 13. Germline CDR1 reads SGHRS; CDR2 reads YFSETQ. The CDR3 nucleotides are TGCGCCAGCAGTATTGCAGGGGGTCCCGGTTCAACTAATGAAAAACTGTTTTTT. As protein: CASSIAGGPGSTNEKLFF. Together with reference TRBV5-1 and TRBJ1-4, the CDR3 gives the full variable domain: KAGVTQTPRYLIKTRGQQVTLSCSPISGHRSVSWYQQTPGQGLQFLFEYFSETQRNKGNFPGRFSGRQFSNSRSEMNVSTLELGDSALYLCASSIAGGPGSTNEKLFFGSGTQLSVL.

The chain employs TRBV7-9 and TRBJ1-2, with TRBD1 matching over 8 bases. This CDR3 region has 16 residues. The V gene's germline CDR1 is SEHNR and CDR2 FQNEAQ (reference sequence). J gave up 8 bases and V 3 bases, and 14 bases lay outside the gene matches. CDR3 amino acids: CASSLGGWDRRSGYTF. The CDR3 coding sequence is TGTGCCAGCAGCTTGGGAGGTTGGGACAGGAGGTCCGGCTACACCTTC.

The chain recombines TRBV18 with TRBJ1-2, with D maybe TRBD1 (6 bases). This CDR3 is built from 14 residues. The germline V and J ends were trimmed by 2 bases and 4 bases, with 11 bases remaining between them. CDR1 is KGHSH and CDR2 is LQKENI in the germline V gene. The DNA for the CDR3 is TGTGCCAGCTCACCAGGACAGCAAATCTATGGCTACACCTTC. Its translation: CASSPGQQIYGYTF.

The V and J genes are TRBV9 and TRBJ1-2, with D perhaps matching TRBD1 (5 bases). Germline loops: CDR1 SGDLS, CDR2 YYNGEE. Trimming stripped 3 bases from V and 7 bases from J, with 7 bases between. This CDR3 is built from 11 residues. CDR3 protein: CASSGGGGYTF. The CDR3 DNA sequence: TGTGCCAGCAGCGGCGGGGGTGGCTACACCTTC.

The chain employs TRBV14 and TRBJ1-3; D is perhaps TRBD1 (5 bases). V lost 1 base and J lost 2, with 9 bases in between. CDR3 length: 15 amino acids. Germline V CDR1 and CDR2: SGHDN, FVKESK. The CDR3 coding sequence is TGTGCCAGCAGCCAAGCCCGAGGGGCTGGAAACACCATATATTTT. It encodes CASSQARGAGNTIYF.

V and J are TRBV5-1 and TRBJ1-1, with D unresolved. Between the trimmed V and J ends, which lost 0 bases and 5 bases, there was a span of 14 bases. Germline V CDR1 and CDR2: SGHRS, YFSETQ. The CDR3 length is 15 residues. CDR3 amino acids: CASSLGLHGVTEAFF. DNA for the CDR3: TGCGCCAGCAGCTTGGGTCTCCACGGGGTGACTGAAGCTTTCTTT.